These 12 T cell receptor beta chains came from one sample sequenced in a study of blood T cell repertoires in COVID-19. TCRdb keeps only in-frame clones here, not all; method: immunoSEQ multiplex PCR. The sample has 140,000 to 150,000 clones, 81% seen once. Sequences were obtained from peripheral blood. Receptors originate from a human donor in a cohort sampled during active COVID-19.

This clone has a count of ten or more. This chain links TRBV18 with TRBJ2-7; 7 bases are a match to TRBD2. The CDR3 is 16 residues long. Germline CDR1 KGHSH, CDR2 LQKENI. V lost 0 bases, J lost 2 bases, and 7 bases stayed unmatched. The CDR3 nucleotides read TGTGCCAGCTCACCACCCTTAGCGGGTTCTCCCTACGAGCAGTACTTC. It is translated as CASSPPLAGSPYEQYF.

The chain uses TRBV6-2 or TRBV6-3 and TRBJ1-1, with D possibly TRBD1 on 6 matching bases. Germline V gives CDR1 MNHEY, CDR2 SVGEGT. V lost 6 bases, J lost 1 base, and 15 bases lay in between. CDR3 length equals 15 residues. The CDR3 sequence: CASSRGGHPNTEAFF. The CDR3 DNA reads TGTGCCAGCAGCCGCGGGGGACACCCGAACACTGAAGCTTTCTTT.

The rearrangement uses TRBV28 and TRBJ1-5, with D possibly matching TRBD1 (6 bases). Germline lookup yields CDR1 MDHEN and CDR2 SYDVKM. CDR3 length: 13 amino acids. The V gene lost 5 bases and the J gene lost 7 bases, with 12 bases spanning the gap. CDR3: CASSPGQFQPQHF. The DNA for the CDR3 is TGTGCCAGCAGTCCCGGACAGTTCCAGCCCCAGCATTTT.

The chain links TRBV13 to TRBJ2-1, with 10 bases lining up with TRBD2. CDR1 and CDR2 (germline): PRHDT, FYEKMQ (reference sequence). The trim removed 5 bases at V and 8 bases at J, leaving 18 bases unmatched. This CDR3 comprises 18 residues. The chain's CDR3 is CASSRPLSIQREGYEQFF. CDR3 DNA sequence: TGTGCCAGCAGCCGTCCTCTTAGTATCCAGCGGGAGGGCTATGAGCAGTTCTTC.

In this sample, this clone turned up once. The chain combines TRBV28 with TRBJ2-7; D is ambiguous. Germline assignment: CDR1 MDHEN and CDR2 SYDVKM. V was clipped by 8 bases and J by 0 bases, with 8 bases between them. The CDR3 loop spans 12 amino acids. Written as DNA, the CDR3 is TGTGCCAGCGCTGCCGGCTCCTACGAGCAGTACTTC. This sequence encodes CASAAGSYEQYF. Combining the CDR3 with reference TRBV28 and TRBJ2-7 gives the whole variable domain DVKVTQSSRYLVKRTGEKVFLECVQDMDHENMFWYRQDPGLGLRLIYFSYDVKMKEKGDIPEGYSVSREKKERFSLILESASTNQTSMYLCASAAGSYEQYFGPGTRLTVT.

The chain links TRBV4-3 to TRBJ2-2, with 7 nucleotides matching TRBD2. The CDR3 length is 16 residues. The germline gives CDR1 LGHNA, CDR2 YSLEER. The J segment lost 5 bases and the V segment lost 0 bases, leaving 6 bases of the junction unmatched. The CDR3 nucleotides read TGCGCCAGCAGCCAAGATCGACTAGCTCGGACCGGGGAGCTGTTTTTT. This translates into CASSQDRLARTGELFF.

In this sample, this clone turned up a few times. J is TRBJ2-5 and V is TRBV21-1; no check of the table's D call, TRBD2, against the DNA was made. TRBV21-1 is an annotated pseudogene. This CDR3 has 18 residues. The CDR3 bases are TGTGCCAGCTGGCTCTCACTAAAGCGGGAGCCCTCCACGAAGGCCCAGTACTTC. Protein: CASWLSLKREPSTKAQYF.

V and J are TRBV24-1 and TRBJ1-1; D unresolved. V lost 3 bases, J lost 0 bases, and 7 bases lay in between. Germline CDR1 is KGHDR and CDR2 is SFDVKD. This CDR3 contains 14 residues. The CDR3 DNA is TGTGCCACCAGTGATGCGACTCTGAACACTGAAGCTTTCTTT. It codes for CATSDATLNTEAFF.

The chain carries TRBV7-9 and TRBJ2-7, with 7 bases matching TRBD1. The germline V gene has CDR1 SEHNR and CDR2 FQNEAQ (reference sequence). The V gene end was trimmed by 5 bases and the J gene end by 3 bases; junction bases not matched to a gene: 7. This CDR3 contains 14 residues. The CDR3 coding sequence is TGTGCCAGCAGCCCTGGGACAGATTTCTACGAGCAGTACTTC. This translates into CASSPGTDFYEQYF.

V is TRBV28 and J is TRBJ2-6, with 9 bases identical to TRBD1. Germline V gene data show CDR1 as MDHEN and CDR2 as SYDVKM. This CDR3 is 19 amino acids long. Trimming at V came to 5 bases and at J to 1 base, leaving 12 bases not matched to a gene. CDR3 sequence (DNA): TGTGCCAGCAGTCCCCGGAGGCGGACAGGGGAGTCTGGGGCCAACGTCCTGACTTTC. The encoded protein is CASSPRRRTGESGANVLTF.

This clone came up a few times. The chain joins TRBV28 to TRBJ2-5; unclear D gene. Germline values: CDR1 MDHEN, CDR2 SYDVKM. V was pared by 4 bases and J by 4 bases, with 13 bases between. The CDR3 has 14 residues. In nucleotides, the CDR3 is TGTGCCAGCAGTTCTCCCGGGTTAAGAGAGACCCAGTACTTC. Translation gives CASSSPGLRETQYF.

The V gene is TRBV28, the J gene TRBJ1-4; 9 bases match TRBD1. V shed 6 bases and J 7 bases; nucleotides not matched to a gene: 6. CDR1 is MDHEN, CDR2 SYDVKM, per germline. This CDR3 comprises 14 residues. The CDR3 spells CASSFTGGVEKLFF. The CDR3 DNA sequence: TGTGCCAGCAGCTTCACAGGGGGCGTTGAAAAACTGTTTTTT. Together with reference TRBV28 and TRBJ1-4, the CDR3 gives the full variable domain: DVKVTQSSRYLVKRTGEKVFLECVQDMDHENMFWYRQDPGLGLRLIYFSYDVKMKEKGDIPEGYSVSREKKERFSLILESASTNQTSMYLCASSFTGGVEKLFFGSGTQLSVL.